A single sample gave rise to the 22 T cell receptor beta chains below, sequenced in a study of CD8 T cells in ankylosing spondylitis. These receptors have no known antigen. Study results and limitations: What appeared characteristic of ankylosing spondylitis blood was a TCR beta motif of eight highly homologous variants.

TCRdb re-called the 5' RACE reads with MiXCR, one entry per CDR3 protein. In the table there are hundreds of thousands of distinct CDR3 sequences, 12% of which are singletons. Sequenced material: blood, either unsorted or a sorted T cell fraction (not recorded which). The source is a male donor with ankylosing spondylitis.

A few counts support this clonotype. The V gene is TRBV7-9, the J gene TRBJ1-6; D might be TRBD1 (5 bases). Looked up from germline, CDR1 is SEHNR and CDR2 is FQNEAQ (reference sequence). The V end was cut by 5 bases, the J end by 7 bases, with 15 bases between. The CDR3 spans 15 residues. The CDR3 here is CASSPPGRRNSPLHF. The CDR3 DNA reads as TGTGCCAGCAGCCCACCGGGACGGCGAAATTCACCCCTCCACTTT.

This clonotype was observed at least ten times. The CDR3 is CASSVAPSGGRGQPQHF. CDR3 nucleotide sequence: TGTGCCAGCAGTGTAGCCCCGAGTGGCGGGAGAGGACAGCCCCAGCATTTT. This sequence joins TRBV6-1 and TRBJ1-5; D is uncertain. The V gene lost 4 bases and the J gene lost 7 bases, with 23 bases spanning the gap. The germline V gene has CDR1 MNHNS and CDR2 SASEGT. The CDR3 is made up of 17 amino acids.

This clonotype was seen at least ten times. A junction boundary mismatches the germline segment, possibly from a read error. The chain couples TRBV5-1 to TRBJ2-5; a weak D match, TRBD2 (5 bases). Germline loops: CDR1 SGHRS, CDR2 YFSETQ. The CDR3 extends over 13 amino acids. CDR3: CASSRGPQETQYF. Written as DNA, the CDR3 is TGTGCCAGCAGCCGGGGTCCACAAGAGACCCAGTACTTC. Filled out from reference TRBV5-1 and TRBJ2-5, the complete variable domain reads KAGVTQTPRYLIKTRGQQVTLSCSPISGHRSVSWYQQTPGQGLQFLFEYFSETQRNKGNFPGRFSGRQFSNSRSEMNVSTLELGDSALYLCASSRGPQETQYFGPGTRLLVL.

The chain carries TRBV27 and TRBJ1-6, with D tentatively TRBD1 (6 bases). The V gene's germline CDR1 is MNHEY and CDR2 SMNVEV (reference sequence). The CDR3 spans 17 residues. Between the trimmed V and J ends, which lost 3 bases and 0 bases, there was a span of 12 bases. CDR3 protein: CASSLYRQDSYNSPLHF. The CDR3 DNA is TGTGCCAGCAGTTTGTACCGACAGGACTCCTATAATTCACCCCTCCACTTT.

This clonotype occurred a few times. The chain links TRBV20-1 to TRBJ2-1; 12 bases fit TRBD2. CDR1 is DFQATT and CDR2 is SNEGSKA in the germline V gene (reference sequence). The ends lost 0 bases at V and 10 bases at J; junction bases unmatched: 7. This CDR3 has 15 residues. The CDR3 here is CSAREGTSGREEQFF. The CDR3 DNA is TGCAGTGCTAGAGAAGGGACTAGCGGGCGGGAAGAGCAGTTCTTC.

This clonotype has ten or more counts. This chain uses TRBV29-1 with TRBJ2-7; 7 nucleotides agree with TRBD1. V dropped 6 bases and J dropped 5; count of bases not matched to a gene: 10. The germline V gene has CDR1 SQVTM and CDR2 ANQGSEA. The CDR3 is 13 amino acids. CDR3 coding DNA: TGCAGCGTCACGACAGGGAGTTCCCACGAGCAGTACTTC. Its protein product is CSVTTGSSHEQYF.

This clonotype has more than one count but fewer than ten. The chain combines TRBV20-1 with TRBJ2-5; 7 bases line up with TRBD2. V lost 0 bases and J lost 0; bases outside the gene matches: 7. CDR1 and CDR2 from the germline V gene are DFQATT and SNEGSKA (reference sequence). The CDR3 is 16 residues long. In nucleotides, the CDR3 is TGCAGTGCTAGAGATTGGGGGGGGAGCTACCAAGAGACCCAGTACTTC. It encodes CSARDWGGSYQETQYF.

There are a few counts of this clonotype. This chain links TRBV6-1 with TRBJ2-5; perhaps TRBD1 as D (6 bases). The V end was cut by 5 bases, the J end by 6 bases, with 13 bases between. CDR1 and CDR2 (germline): MNHNS, SASEGT. CDR3 length: 13 amino acids. The CDR3 region is CASSLQGSQTQYF. The CDR3 DNA reads TGTGCCAGCAGTCTTCAGGGGTCGCAGACCCAGTACTTC.

This clonotype has a handful of counts. The chain links TRBV25-1 to TRBJ1-6, with 7 bases aligning to TRBD1. After removal of 3 bases from V and 8 bases from J, the junction contained 10 bases not matched to a gene. There are 16 residues in the CDR3. Per germline, CDR1 MGHDK and CDR2 SYGVNS. The CDR3 DNA is TGTGCCAGCAGTGACGGGAGAGCAGGGGGGCATTCACCCCTCCACTTT. Translated, it gives CASSDGRAGGHSPLHF.

The chain is built from TRBV4-2 and TRBJ2-7; possible D gene TRBD1, 5 bases. This CDR3 spans 14 amino acids. The V and J ends lost 1 base and 9 bases respectively, with 16 bases between them. Germline V lookup: CDR1 LGHNA, CDR2 YNFKEQ. CDR3 nucleotides: TGTGCCAGCAGCCAAGGCGTCTCCCTCCAGGGGCAGTACTTC. This codes for CASSQGVSLQGQYF.

This clonotype was recorded a few times. This chain uses TRBV5-6 with TRBJ1-4, with D uncertain. Trimming took 0 bases from V and 8 from J, leaving 20 bases between them. Germline values: CDR1 SGHDT, CDR2 YYEEEE. This CDR3 is built from 17 residues. The CDR3 coding sequence is TGTGCCAGCAGCTTGGATTCCCTGGTGGGCGCCCGGGAAAAACTGTTTTTT. It is translated as CASSLDSLVGAREKLFF. Combining the CDR3 with reference TRBV5-6 and TRBJ1-4 gives the whole variable domain DAGVTQSPTHLIKTRGQQVTLRCSPKSGHDTVSWYQQALGQGPQFIFQYYEEEERQRGNFPDRFSGHQFPNYSSELNVNALLLGDSALYLCASSLDSLVGAREKLFFGSGTQLSVL.

The CDR3 DNA reads TGCGCCAGCAGCCAACTACTGCGGACTAGCGGGTCCCCCTACGAGCAGTACTTC. Protein sequence: CASSQLLRTSGSPYEQYF. The rearrangement joins TRBV4-3 to TRBJ2-7; TRBD2 agrees at 11 bases. After removal of 2 bases from V and 2 bases from J, the junction contained 11 bases not matched to a gene. Germline V gene data show CDR1 as LGHNA and CDR2 as YSLEER. This CDR3 spans 18 amino acids.

This clonotype was observed many times. The CDR3 reads CATSRDSGNYNEQFF. As DNA, the CDR3 is TGTGCCACCAGCAGAGATAGCGGGAACTACAATGAGCAGTTCTTC. This rearrangement joins TRBV15 to TRBJ2-1; 8 positions match TRBD2. Germline V gene sequence: CDR1 LNHNV, CDR2 YYDKDF (reference sequence). The CDR3 is 15 amino acids. J gave up 3 bases and V 0 bases, and 1 base lay outside the gene matches. The full variable domain, with the rest looked up from reference TRBV15 and TRBJ2-1, is DAMVIQNPRYQVTQFGKPVTLSCSQTLNHNVMYWYQQKSSQAPKLLFHYYDKDFNNEADTPDNFQSRRPNTSFCFLDIRSPGLGDTAMYLCATSRDSGNYNEQFFGPGTRLTVL.

V is TRBV3-1 and J is TRBJ2-7; D remains unclear. V lost 4 bases and J lost 0, with 10 bases in between. The CDR3 length is 14 residues. Germline V gene data show CDR1 as LGHDT and CDR2 as YNNKEL (reference sequence). CDR3 DNA sequence: TGTGCCAGCAGCCCCCGCGGAGCCTCCTACGAGCAGTACTTC. This translates into CASSPRGASYEQYF.

The sample holds a few counts of this clonotype. The chain carries TRBV21-1 and TRBJ2-7. TRBV21-1 represents a pseudogene. This CDR3 has 14 amino acids. CDR3 coding DNA: TGTGCCAGCAGCAACGGCCGGGAGTCCTGCGAGCAGTACTTC. This gives the protein CASSNGRESCEQYF.

This clonotype came up many times. The chain recombines TRBV20-1 with TRBJ1-5; weak D call: TRBD1 (5 bases). Germline CDR1 is DFQATT and CDR2 is SNEGSKA (reference sequence). V was clipped by 3 bases and J by 3 bases, with 12 bases between them. This CDR3 contains 14 residues. Here the CDR3 reads CSASRSGFNQPQHF. The CDR3 DNA sequence: TGCAGTGCTAGTCGGTCAGGGTTCAATCAGCCCCAGCATTTT.

This clonotype was seen just once. V usage is TRBV7-9 and J usage is TRBJ1-2, with D unclear. The V end lost 1 base, the J end lost 1 base, and 10 bases lay between the germline ends. CDR3 length: 15 residues. In germline, CDR1 is SEHNR, CDR2 FQNEAQ (reference sequence). The CDR3 sequence: CASSLGDLYNYGYTF. CDR3 DNA sequence: TGTGCCAGCAGCTTAGGGGATCTTTATAACTATGGCTACACCTTC.

This clonotype was picked up a small number of times. V gene TRBV21-1 combines with J gene TRBJ2-1; no DNA check was done on the table's D call, TRBD1. TRBV21-1 is designated a pseudogene. The length of the CDR3 is 16 residues. The CDR3 nucleotides read TGTGCCAGCAGCACCTCCGACCCCGCGGGGGACAATGAGCAGTTCTTC. The encoded protein is CASSTSDPAGDNEQFF.

The chain employs TRBV10-3 and TRBJ1-5, with 7 bases aligning to TRBD1. With V trimmed by 3 bases and J by 0 bases, 5 bases remained unmatched. This CDR3 comprises 16 residues. CDR1 and CDR2 from the germline V gene are ENHRY and SYGVKD. CDR3 sequence (DNA): TGTGCCATCAGTGAACGGGCAGGGGGTAGCAATCAGCCCCAGCATTTT. Protein sequence: CAISERAGGSNQPQHF.

Many counts were recorded for this clonotype. The rearrangement links TRBV5-5 to TRBJ2-7; D might be TRBD1 (6 bases). This CDR3 spans 12 amino acids. Germline V lookup: CDR1 SGHKS, CDR2 YYEKEE (reference sequence). Trimming cost V 2 bases and J 5 bases, with 8 bases left between them. The CDR3: CASSFRDNEQYF. The CDR3 DNA is TGTGCCAGCAGCTTCCGGGACAACGAGCAGTACTTC.

The rearrangement joins TRBV5-1 to TRBJ1-1; TRBD1 matches at 8 bases. The CDR3 spans 14 residues. Germline-derived CDR1 and CDR2 are SGHRS and YFSETQ. V gave up 4 bases and J gave up 2 bases; unmatched junction bases: 4. In DNA form, the CDR3 reads TGCGCCAGCAGCCCGACAGGGGTCAACACTGAAGCTTTCTTT. Protein: CASSPTGVNTEAFF.

The chain carries TRBV29-1 and TRBJ2-7; 10 bases map to TRBD1. Germline V gene data show CDR1 as SQVTM and CDR2 as ANQGSEA. V was clipped by 7 bases and J by 2 bases; unmatched bases: 5. The CDR3 is 13 residues long. The CDR3 nucleotides read TGCAGCGCCCTGGGACAGGGGACCTACGAGCAGTACTTC. As protein: CSALGQGTYEQYF.